The 30 T cell receptor beta chains in this list originate from one sample, sequenced in a study of blood T cell repertoires in COVID-19. Clones were sequenced by immunoSEQ multiplex PCR, and TCRdb holds only the in-frame ones, with some missing. The sample lists more than 200,000 clones, 80% to 90% occurring once. Sequenced: peripheral blood. These receptors came from a woman older than 75 with COVID-19, enrolled during active disease.

A note on this clone: Other DNA variants within this sample encode the same CDR3. This chain joins TRBV5-1 and TRBJ1-1; TRBD1 is a possible D gene (6 bases). The V end was cut by 4 bases, the J end by 2 bases, with 15 bases between. The V gene's germline CDR1 is SGHRS and CDR2 YFSETQ. CDR3 length: 15 residues. The CDR3 DNA reads TGCGCCAGCAGCCCAACTACAGGGATAAACACTGAAGCTTTCTTT. Its translation: CASSPTTGINTEAFF.

This rearrangement joins TRBV6-5 to TRBJ2-2; D is unclear. This CDR3 is 13 amino acids long. Germline assignment: CDR1 MNHEY and CDR2 SVGAGI. V was clipped by 5 bases and J by 8 bases, with 12 bases between them. Here the CDR3 DNA reads TGTGCCAGCAGTCGCGTAGCTAATGGGGAGCTGTTTTTT. Its translation is CASSRVANGELFF.

This clone occurred a few times. The chain links TRBV5-1 to TRBJ2-5; TRBD1 matches at 11 bases. The V segment lost 4 bases and the J segment 5 bases; nucleotides outside the gene matches: 4. Per germline, CDR1 SGHRS and CDR2 YFSETQ. This CDR3 contains 14 residues. CDR3 region: CASSSGQGAETQYF. The CDR3 DNA is TGCGCCAGCAGCAGCGGACAGGGGGCCGAGACCCAGTACTTC.

V gene TRBV11-2 combines with J gene TRBJ2-3, with a possible D match to TRBD1 (5 bases). Deletions cut 2 bases from V and 6 bases from J, with 15 bases between. The CDR3 runs to 15 residues. Germline CDR1 and CDR2: SGHAT and FQNNGV. CDR3 sequence reads: CASSLWIGARDTQYF. CDR3 sequence (DNA): TGTGCCAGCAGCTTATGGATAGGGGCTCGGGATACGCAGTATTTT.

This rearrangement joins TRBV9 to TRBJ2-1; the D gene is possibly TRBD2 (7 bases). Germline V gene data show CDR1 as SGDLS and CDR2 as YYNGEE. The CDR3 loop spans 15 amino acids. V shed 2 bases and J shed 10 bases, with 19 bases lying between them. The CDR3 DNA sequence: TGTGCCAGCAGCGTCTCCTCTGGGGGGGCGTCCGAGCAGTTCTTC. This translates into CASSVSSGGASEQFF.

This clone was observed a few times. V usage is TRBV2 and J usage is TRBJ1-5; a weak D match, TRBD1 (5 bases). Deletions cut 3 bases from V and 2 bases from J, with 11 bases between. The germline V gene encodes CDR1 SNHLY and CDR2 FYNNEI. The CDR3 runs 15 residues. CDR3 amino acids: CASSDLQGGNQPQHF. The CDR3 DNA is TGTGCCAGCAGTGACCTTCAGGGTGGCAATCAGCCCCAGCATTTT.

A single count supports this clone. The chain recombines TRBV11-1 with TRBJ2-3, with D perhaps matching TRBD2 (6 bases). CDR3 length: 15 amino acids. CDR1 is SGHAT, CDR2 FQDESV, per germline (reference sequence). V lost 5 bases, J lost 0 bases, and 12 bases lay in between. CDR3 amino acids: CASSIDGTSTDTQYF. DNA for the CDR3: TGTGCCAGCAGCATAGACGGGACTAGCACAGATACGCAGTATTTT. The full variable domain, its missing parts supplied by reference TRBV11-1 and TRBJ2-3, is EAEVAQSPRYKITEKSQAVAFWCDPISGHATLYWYRQILGQGPELLVQFQDESVVDDSQLPKDRFSAERLKGVDSTLKIQPAELGDSAMYLCASSIDGTSTDTQYFGPGTRLTVL.

The chain combines TRBV28 with TRBJ1-3; D is undetermined. The CDR3 sequence is 14 residues long. The germline V gene encodes CDR1 MDHEN and CDR2 SYDVKM. Trimming pared 3 bases from V and 0 bases from J, leaving 6 bases between. CDR3 region: CASSLGASGNTIYF. The CDR3 DNA follows: TGTGCCAGCAGTTTGGGAGCCTCTGGAAACACCATATATTTT.

The chain joins TRBV6-5 to TRBJ1-5; a weak D match, TRBD1 (5 bases). There are 16 residues in the CDR3. Deletions cut 4 bases from V and 2 bases from J, with 15 bases between. Per the germline V gene, CDR1 is MNHEY and CDR2 is SVGAGI. The CDR3: CASSSLPGRGNQPQHF. CDR3 coding DNA: TGTGCCAGCAGTTCCCTCCCTGGCAGGGGCAATCAGCCCCAGCATTTT.

This sequence joins TRBV7-2 and TRBJ1-5; 8 bases map to TRBD1. V trimming: 5 bases; J trimming: 3 bases; junction bases outside the gene matches: 12. The germline V gene has CDR1 SGHTA and CDR2 FQGNSA. The CDR3 covers 17 residues. In DNA form, the CDR3 reads TGTGCCAGCAGCCCAGGGACAGGCAACATTGCCAATCAGCCCCAGCATTTT. This sequence encodes CASSPGTGNIANQPQHF.

CDR3: CAWSPALTVWLEKLFF. The CDR3 DNA reads as TGTGCCTGGAGTCCCGCCCTGACAGTTTGGCTCGAAAAACTGTTTTTT. This rearrangement joins TRBV30 to TRBJ1-4; possibly TRBD1 for D (5 bases). The CDR3 totals 16 residues. V lost 2 bases to trimming and J lost 8 bases, with 21 bases between them. Per germline, CDR1 GTSNPN and CDR2 SVGIG (reference sequence).

The chain joins TRBV7-8 to TRBJ1-6; 7 positions match TRBD1. The CDR3 covers 18 residues. Germline V gives CDR1 SGHVS, CDR2 FQNEAQ. Unmatched junction bases numbered 12, after V lost 3 bases and J lost 4 bases. CDR3 nucleotide sequence: TGTGCCAGCAGCTTTTCGACCCGGCGGGACAGTTATAATTCACCCCTCCACTTT. Protein product: CASSFSTRRDSYNSPLHF.

The chain recombines TRBV28 with TRBJ1-4; D possibly corresponds to TRBD1 (5 bases). Trimming shortened V by 7 bases and J by 11 bases, and 17 bases separated the two germline ends. The CDR3 runs to 13 residues. Germline V gene data show CDR1 as MDHEN and CDR2 as SYDVKM. CDR3 bases: TGTGCCAGCACTCGAGATCCGTCAGGGAAACTGTTTTTT. Translated: CASTRDPSGKLFF.

The V gene is TRBV24-1, the J gene TRBJ1-1, with D possibly TRBD1 on 6 matching bases. V was cut by 4 bases and J by 4 bases, with 24 bases left in between. The CDR3 consists of 18 residues. CDR1 KGHDR and CDR2 SFDVKD come from the germline V gene. CDR3 DNA sequence: TGTGCCACCAGTGACACCGCCCTGGACAGACTACTAAGCACTGAAGCTTTCTTT. This sequence encodes CATSDTALDRLLSTEAFF.

The chain has TRBV2 and TRBJ2-3, with D uncertain. In germline, CDR1 is SNHLY, CDR2 FYNNEI. The germline V and J ends were trimmed by 2 bases and 1 base, with 13 bases remaining between them. There are 16 residues in the CDR3. The CDR3 nucleotides are TGTGCCAGCAGTGAATCCCCCTATCGCGGCACAGATACGCAGTATTTT. It codes for CASSESPYRGTDTQYF.

This chain connects TRBV3-1 (or the pseudogene TRBV3-2) to TRBJ1-2; 8 bases are shared with TRBD1. This CDR3 has 14 residues. The germline V gene has CDR1 LGHDT and CDR2 YNNKEL (reference sequence). Trimming removed 4 bases from V and 4 bases from J; junction bases left unmatched: 5. The CDR3 here is CASSPFDRGYGYTF. The CDR3 DNA reads TGTGCCAGCAGCCCATTCGACAGGGGCTATGGCTACACCTTC.

This chain joins TRBV5-1 and TRBJ1-5; possible D gene TRBD1, 5 bases. The length of the CDR3 is 15 residues. The ends were cut back, 4 bases at V and 7 bases at J, with 18 bases in the middle. Germline loops: CDR1 SGHRS, CDR2 YFSETQ. In DNA, the CDR3 is TGCGCCAGCAGCGAGATCCCAGGGTCAGAACAGCCCCAGCATTTT. Encoded protein: CASSEIPGSEQPQHF.

The J gene is TRBJ1-1, the V gene TRBV7-9; no definite D call. This CDR3 is built from 15 residues. Germline V CDR1 and CDR2: SEHNR, FQNEAQ (reference sequence). V gave up 1 base and J gave up 1 base, with 10 bases separating them. CDR3 coding DNA: TGTGCCAGCAGCTTAGGAGGCAGAGCGAACACTGAAGCTTTCTTT. Its translation: CASSLGGRANTEAFF. The complete variable domain, with remaining parts taken from reference TRBV7-9 and TRBJ1-1, reads DTGVSQNPRHKITKRGQNVTFRCDPISEHNRLYWYRQTLGQGPEFLTYFQNEAQLEKSRLLSDRFSAERPKGSFSTLEIQRTEQGDSAMYLCASSLGGRANTEAFFGQGTRLTVV.

This chain joins TRBV3-1 (or the pseudogene TRBV3-2) and TRBJ1-2; 8 bases are shared with TRBD1. This CDR3 has 14 amino acids. The germline V gene has CDR1 LGHDT and CDR2 YNNKEL (reference sequence). V lost 4 bases to trimming and J lost 7 bases; unmatched junction nucleotides: 8. The CDR3 here is CASSPRGQEAGYTF. CDR3 sequence (DNA): TGTGCCAGCAGCCCCAGGGGGCAGGAGGCTGGCTACACCTTC.

The chain uses TRBV5-1 and TRBJ2-5, with 9 bases lining up with TRBD2. The CDR3 is made up of 15 amino acids. Germline V gene lookup returns CDR1 SGHRS and CDR2 YFSETQ. V was clipped by 0 bases and J by 2 bases; unmatched bases: 2. The CDR3 nucleotides are TGCGCCAGCAGCTTGGGGCTAGCGGGGCAAGAGACCCAGTACTTC. Translating it yields CASSLGLAGQETQYF. Variable domain in full (rest from reference TRBV5-1 and TRBJ2-5): KAGVTQTPRYLIKTRGQQVTLSCSPISGHRSVSWYQQTPGQGLQFLFEYFSETQRNKGNFPGRFSGRQFSNSRSEMNVSTLELGDSALYLCASSLGLAGQETQYFGPGTRLLVL.

In DNA, the CDR3 is TGTGCCAGCAGCTTAACCGGGGCCAAAAACATTCAGTACTTC. Translating it yields CASSLTGAKNIQYF. This sequence joins TRBV7-9 and TRBJ2-4; no clear D gene. The CDR3 is 14 amino acids. The V gene's germline CDR1 is SEHNR and CDR2 FQNEAQ (reference sequence). V dropped 2 bases and J dropped 1 base, with 6 bases sitting between them.

The chain joins TRBV7-2 to TRBJ2-5, with 12 nucleotides matching TRBD2. CDR1 is SGHTA, CDR2 FQGNSA, per germline. The CDR3 extends over 16 amino acids. The J segment lost 2 bases and the V segment lost 1 base, leaving 2 bases of the junction unmatched. The CDR3 here is CASSLGLAGEQETQYF. Here the CDR3 DNA reads TGTGCCAGCAGCTTAGGACTAGCGGGGGAGCAAGAGACCCAGTACTTC.

V gene TRBV27 combines with J gene TRBJ1-5, with 9 bases lining up with TRBD1. Unmatched junction bases numbered 12, after V lost 8 bases and J lost 7 bases. Germline V CDR1 and CDR2: MNHEY, SMNVEV (reference sequence). This CDR3 region has 15 residues. The CDR3 bases are TGTGCCAGCTTTCGACGGGACAGGGTACAACAGCCCCAGCATTTT. This gives the protein CASFRRDRVQQPQHF.

This chain joins TRBV7-6 and TRBJ2-3; a possible D gene is TRBD2 (5 bases). Trimming shortened V by 5 bases and J by 9 bases, and 15 bases separated the two germline ends. Germline V CDR1 and CDR2: SGHVS, FNYEAQ. CDR3 length equals 13 residues. CDR3 in DNA: TGTGCCAGCAGCCCTACCCCCGGGGTCACGCAGTATTTT. Encoded protein: CASSPTPGVTQYF.

This clone was counted a few times. The V call is TRBV27, the J call TRBJ2-7; 12 bases map to TRBD2. The CDR3 is 17 amino acids. CDR1 MNHEY and CDR2 SMNVEV come from the germline V gene (reference sequence). The ends lost 5 bases at V and 3 bases at J; junction bases unmatched: 11. The CDR3 coding sequence is TGTGCCAGCAGTCAGACCGGACTAGCGGGGCGTGGCTACGAGCAGTACGTC. Its translation is CASSQTGLAGRGYEQYV.

The chain links TRBV23-1 to TRBJ2-7, with D hard to call. TRBV23-1 is an ORF; its function is uncertain. V lost 9 bases to trimming and J lost 4 bases, with 4 bases between them. This CDR3 is 9 amino acids long. CDR3 residues: CASPYEQYV. The CDR3 region has the DNA TGCGCCAGTCCATACGAGCAGTACGTC.

This chain joins TRBV2 and TRBJ2-7; 7 bases map to TRBD1. The V segment lost 6 bases and the J segment 13 bases; nucleotides outside the gene matches: 12. The CDR3 contains 12 residues. Germline V gives CDR1 SNHLY, CDR2 FYNNEI. CDR3 nucleotides: TGTGCCAGCAGCATCCGGACAGGAATTATTTACGTC. This translates into CASSIRTGIIYV.

The chain is built from TRBV19 and TRBJ2-1; possible D gene TRBD1, 6 bases. This CDR3 is built from 17 residues. Germline CDR1 and CDR2: LNHDA and SQIVND (reference sequence). The ends were cut back, 5 bases at V and 7 bases at J, with 24 bases in the middle. The CDR3 bases are TGTGCCAGTAGTCAGGTTGTGGGGGCAAGTTTTAAGAATGAGCAGTTCTTC. Translating it yields CASSQVVGASFKNEQFF. Full variable domain (rest looked up from reference TRBV19 and TRBJ2-1): DGGITQSPKYLFRKEGQNVTLSCEQNLNHDAMYWYRQDPGQGLRLIYYSQIVNDFQKGDIAEGYSVSREKKESFPLTVTSAQKNPTAFYLCASSQVVGASFKNEQFFGPGTRLTVL.

This clone occurred once. The V call is TRBV28, the J call TRBJ2-6; maybe TRBD2 (6 bases). The CDR3 totals 17 residues. The V end lost 7 bases, the J end lost 1 base, and 17 bases lay between the germline ends. Germline assignment: CDR1 MDHEN and CDR2 SYDVKM. The CDR3 loop is CASIPIGEASGANVLTF. The DNA for the CDR3 is TGTGCCAGCATTCCGATCGGGGAGGCGTCTGGGGCCAACGTCCTGACTTTC. Filled out from reference TRBV28 and TRBJ2-6, the complete variable domain reads DVKVTQSSRYLVKRTGEKVFLECVQDMDHENMFWYRQDPGLGLRLIYFSYDVKMKEKGDIPEGYSVSREKKERFSLILESASTNQTSMYLCASIPIGEASGANVLTFGAGSRLTVL.

The chain joins TRBV28 to TRBJ2-5; 7 nucleotides match TRBD1. This CDR3 spans 16 amino acids. Germline assignment: CDR1 MDHEN and CDR2 SYDVKM. The J segment lost 3 bases and the V segment lost 5 bases, leaving 12 bases of the junction unmatched. CDR3 protein: CASSTSGTADEETQYF. CDR3 DNA sequence: TGTGCCAGCAGTACATCCGGGACAGCTGACGAAGAGACCCAGTACTTC.